This T cell receptor (beta chain) was recorded in a study of beta chain features in type 1 diabetes. The study's findings and limits: VDJ junctions from patients with type 1 diabetes contained fewer insertions and more deletions. Whether HLA type affects TCRB rearrangement stayed undetermined in the present work. Comparison showed that naive, central memory and Treg TCRB repertoires appeared more similar among patients than among healthy donors.

V gave up 0 bases and J gave up 5 bases, with 21 bases separating them. Looked up from germline, CDR1 is SGHRS and CDR2 is YFSETQ. This CDR3 region has 17 residues. Sorting of CD4+ naive, central memory, regulatory and stem cell-like memory cells was performed via CD45RO/CCR7/CD25/CD127/CD95/CD27. TCRB transcripts that were expressed got sequenced, as all of the isolated RNA had been reverse transcribed. Produced via immunoSEQ multiplex PCR; TCRdb's table is partial and in-frame only. The sample contains about 900,000 clones, about a sixth of which appear only once. Points on this clone: Its antigen is as yet unknown.

The origin of this receptor is a woman under 30 in good health. Input material: naive CD4+ T cells from blood. The chain carries TRBV5-1 and TRBJ2-7; possible D gene TRBD1, 7 bases. CDR3 amino acids: CASSLVSGTAGFDEQYF. As DNA, the CDR3 is TGCGCCAGCAGCTTGGTTTCGGGGACAGCGGGTTTCGACGAGCAGTACTTC.